The 3 T cell receptor beta chains listed next were all sequenced from one sample in a study of T cells in Graves' hyperthyroidism and ophthalmopathy. Amplified TCR beta CDR3 regions came from RNA transcripts. First-round RT-PCR of the TCR CDR3 relied on the HTBI primer set. TCRdb recomputed calls from the multiplex PCR reads with MiXCR, one row per CDR3 protein. Here the sample spans hundreds of thousands of distinct CDR3 sequences, approximately 15% being singletons. Sequencing was performed on blood. Receptors originate from a woman aged 40 to 50 with Graves' ophthalmopathy.

This chain links TRBV29-1 with TRBJ2-3; 9 bases map to TRBD2. The CDR3 is made up of 17 amino acids. CDR1 and CDR2 from the germline V gene are SQVTM and ANQGSEA. J lost 7 bases, V lost 1 base, and 15 bases had no gene match. CDR3 protein: CSVEGVAGEYSANTQYF. The CDR3 DNA sequence: TGCAGCGTTGAAGGAGTAGCGGGAGAATATAGCGCAAATACGCAGTATTTT.

This clonotype was seen at least ten times. The V and J genes are TRBV5-1 and TRBJ2-7; D uncertain. This CDR3 contains 13 residues. Trimming removed 0 bases from V and 3 bases from J, with 7 bases in between. Germline V CDR1 and CDR2: SGHRS, YFSETQ. For the CDR3, the DNA is TGCGCCAGCAGCTTGGCCGGAAACTACGAGCAGTACTTC. It codes for CASSLAGNYEQYF.

This chain connects TRBV2 to TRBJ2-7; TRBD1 agrees at 9 bases. The ends lost 4 bases at V and 2 bases at J; junction bases unmatched: 6. Germline V lookup: CDR1 SNHLY, CDR2 FYNNEI. This CDR3 comprises 15 residues. The CDR3 bases are TGTGCCAGCAGTGTTAGGACAGGGGTTCCCTACGAGCAGTACTTC. Its translation: CASSVRTGVPYEQYF.